This T cell receptor beta chain came from a study of T cell responses to AZD1222 COVID-19 vaccine. Germline V gene data show CDR1 as SGHTA and CDR2 as FQGTGA. J gave up 0 bases and V 2 bases, and 0 bases lay outside the gene matches. This CDR3 has 15 amino acids. Produced via immunoSEQ multiplex PCR; TCRdb's table is partial and in-frame only. The data show 75,000 or so clones, less than 95% seen once. V is TRBV7-3 and J is TRBJ2-3; TRBD2 matches 9 bases. Here the sequenced sample was peripheral blood, taken 28 days after the second AZD1222 dose. This receptor was taken from an adult who received the AZD1222 COVID-19 vaccine. This CDR3 reads CASSLAGGSTDTQYF. The CDR3, as DNA: TGTGCCAGCAGCTTAGCGGGAGGGAGCACAGATACGCAGTATTTT.